This T cell receptor (beta chain) was profiled in a study of T-cell reconstitution after alpha-beta-depleted transplantation in children. Findings and limits, study-wide: Reports say that about two months after transplant, the alpha-beta T cells came out of several hundred graft clones that had expanded. By one year post-transplant, T-cell counts and diversity largely arose from T cells that were newly produced. Surviving recipient T cells and intrathymic progenitors accounted for some patients' high TCRbeta diversity at day 60.

Concerning this clonotype itself: Its matching antigen is unknown.

The CDR3 sequence is 13 residues long. The germline V gene encodes CDR1 LNHNV and CDR2 YYDKDF (reference sequence). The V end was cut by 5 bases, the J end by 3 bases, with 11 bases between. Using unique molecular identifiers, the investigators prepared the TCRbeta library. Each CDR3 protein gets one entry after TCRdb re-called the PCR reads with MiXCR. The sample yields roughly 200,000 distinct CDR3 sequences, roughly 8.1% seen once. The source material was PBMCs, mostly from graft donor cells, sampled 360 days after TCRalphabeta/CD19-depleted stem cell transplant. V usage is TRBV15 and J usage is TRBJ2-7; maybe TRBD2 (6 bases). The source of this sequence is a male patient aged 2-9 years who had a stem cell transplant for acute myeloid leukemia, so the T cells may come from the graft donor. The CDR3 protein is CATSAGRNYEQYF. In nucleotides, the CDR3 is TGTGCCACCAGCGCGGGACGGAACTACGAGCAGTACTTC.